The 2 T cell receptor beta chains in this list originate from one sample, sequenced in a study of CD8 T cells in Susac syndrome. Random hexamers were used to reverse transcribe 0.5 to 1 ug of RNA. TCRdb analysed the immunoSEQ multiplex PCR reads with MiXCR anew, one entry per CDR3 protein. The repertoire consists of fewer than 200,000 distinct CDR3 sequences, with around 90% occurring once and the leading ten covering over 0.075%. The sequenced sample consisted of CD4+ T cells from PBMCs. These receptors originate from a human donor with Susac syndrome.

The chain is built from TRBV28 and TRBJ2-6; 11 positions match TRBD1. The CDR3 runs 18 residues. Germline V lookup: CDR1 MDHEN, CDR2 SYDVKM. V lost 4 bases and J lost 1; bases outside the gene matches: 6. The CDR3 spells CASSSPGQGASGANVLTF. For the CDR3, the DNA is TGTGCCAGCAGTTCCCCCGGACAGGGGGCATCTGGGGCCAACGTCCTGACTTTC.

The rearrangement joins TRBV29-1 to TRBJ1-1; D call uncertain. The CDR3 contains 12 residues. V was clipped by 6 bases and J by 3 bases, with 11 bases between them. The germline gives CDR1 SQVTM, CDR2 ANQGSEA. CDR3 in DNA: TGCAGCGTCCCATCGCTGGACACTGAAGCTTTCTTT. Protein sequence: CSVPSLDTEAFF.